These T cell receptor beta chains were read from a single sample in a study of blood T cell repertoires in COVID-19. The assay was immunoSEQ multiplex PCR, and TCRdb's table has in-frame clones only and misses some. Of about 400,000 clones listed, about 86% are singletons. Sequenced material: PBMCs or T cells enriched from blood (not recorded which). The receptors were sampled from a woman aged 45-60 years who had recovered from COVID-19. Each CDR3 is given with its conserved first and last residue. The D gene is left open where the match is weak. Not every row has a clone size; where given, it reads once, few, many or a size class.

d_gene: TRBD1
v_gene: TRBV2
abundance: -
j_gene: TRBJ1-2
CDR3nt: TGTGCCAGCAGTGACCGGGACAGGGGGGACTATGGCTACACCTTC
CDR3aa: CASSDRDRGDYGYTF

d_gene: -
v_gene: TRBV6-1
abundance: -
j_gene: TRBJ1-1
CDR3nt: TGTGCCAGCAGTGAAGGGCCATTAGCTTTCTTT
CDR3aa: CASSEGPLAFF

d_gene: TRBD1
v_gene: TRBV7-2
abundance: -
j_gene: TRBJ1-2
CDR3nt: TGTGCCAGCAGCCAAGGACAGGGGTTTAGCTATGGCTACACCTTC
CDR3aa: CASSQGQGFSYGYTF

d_gene: -
v_gene: TRBV5-1
abundance: -
j_gene: TRBJ1-1
CDR3nt: TGCGCCAGCAGCTCGGCGGGGGCCCAGAACACTGAAGCTTTCTTT
CDR3aa: CASSSAGAQNTEAFF

d_gene: -
v_gene: TRBV18
abundance: -
j_gene: TRBJ2-1
CDR3nt: TGTGCCAGCCAAAACTTAGCTCGGGGTGAGCAGTTCTTC
CDR3aa: CASQNLARGEQFF

d_gene: TRBD1
v_gene: TRBV3-1/TRBV3-2
abundance: -
j_gene: TRBJ1-1
CDR3nt: TGTGCCAGCAGCCGACAGGGGGCGACGGGTGAAGCTTTCTTT
CDR3aa: CASSRQGATGEAFF

d_gene: TRBD1
v_gene: TRBV30
abundance: -
j_gene: TRBJ1-6
CDR3nt: TGTGCCTGTAAAGGGCAGGGGGCCTATAATTCACCCCTCCACTTT
CDR3aa: CACKGQGAYNSPLHF

d_gene: TRBD1
v_gene: TRBV6-5
abundance: -
j_gene: TRBJ1-1
CDR3nt: TGTGCCAGCAGTTACTCGACAGGGTACCTGGTCACTGAAGCTTTCTTT
CDR3aa: CASSYSTGYLVTEAFF

d_gene: -
v_gene: TRBV4-3
abundance: -
j_gene: TRBJ1-6
CDR3nt: TGCGCCAGCAGCCAGGCCCGAGGGTCACCCCTCCACTTT
CDR3aa: CASSQARGSPLHF

d_gene: -
v_gene: TRBV5-4
abundance: -
j_gene: TRBJ1-1
CDR3nt: TGTGCCAGCAGCTCTGCGGGGCGCGGGTACACTGAAGCTTTCTTT
CDR3aa: CASSSAGRGYTEAFF

d_gene: -
v_gene: TRBV21-1
abundance: -
j_gene: TRBJ2-2
CDR3nt: TGTGCCAGCAGCAAATCGAGGTGGGCGGGGGCTCAACAGAACACCGGGGAGCTGTTTTTT
CDR3aa: CASSKSRWAGAQQNTGELFF

d_gene: -
v_gene: TRBV7-8
abundance: -
j_gene: TRBJ1-2
CDR3nt: TGTGCCAGCAGCCGAGACAGCCAAACCTATGGCTACACCTTC
CDR3aa: CASSRDSQTYGYTF

d_gene: TRBD1
v_gene: TRBV7-2
abundance: -
j_gene: TRBJ1-3
CDR3nt: TGTGCCAGCAGCTTAGAGCTTGGCAGGGGGCTTGGAAACACCATATATTTT
CDR3aa: CASSLELGRGLGNTIYF

d_gene: TRBD2
v_gene: TRBV11-2
abundance: -
j_gene: TRBJ2-5
CDR3nt: TGTGCCAGCAGCCCGACTAGCGGGGGCCAAGAGACCCAGTACTTC
CDR3aa: CASSPTSGGQETQYF

d_gene: TRBD2
v_gene: TRBV29-1
abundance: once
j_gene: TRBJ2-1
CDR3nt: TGCAGCGCCCTGGGGGTAACTAGCGGGGTGAGCTCCTACAATGAGCAGTTCTTC
CDR3aa: CSALGVTSGVSSYNEQFF

d_gene: TRBD2
v_gene: TRBV12-3/TRBV12-4
abundance: -
j_gene: TRBJ2-3
CDR3nt: TGTGCCAGCAGTCCCGGGGGGGCAGATACGCAGTATTTT
CDR3aa: CASSPGGADTQYF

d_gene: TRBD2
v_gene: TRBV7-2
abundance: -
j_gene: TRBJ2-7
CDR3nt: TGTGCCAGCAGCCTGGGGAGCGGGGGTTCCTACGAGCAGTACTTC
CDR3aa: CASSLGSGGSYEQYF

d_gene: -
v_gene: TRBV2
abundance: -
j_gene: TRBJ2-1
CDR3nt: TGTGCCAGCAGTAGAGCAGGGACTGGGTACAATGAGCAGTTCTTC
CDR3aa: CASSRAGTGYNEQFF

d_gene: TRBD1
v_gene: TRBV20-1
abundance: -
j_gene: TRBJ2-1
CDR3nt: TGCAGTTACAGGGGTAACAATGAGCAGTTCTTC
CDR3aa: CSYRGNNEQFF

d_gene: -
v_gene: TRBV6-5
abundance: -
j_gene: TRBJ1-2
CDR3nt: TGTGCCAGCACCGAGGGGGTCCCTAACTATGGCTACACCTTC
CDR3aa: CASTEGVPNYGYTF

d_gene: -
v_gene: TRBV18
abundance: -
j_gene: TRBJ2-1
CDR3nt: TGTGCCAGCTCACCAGGCGGGGCCAGCTCCTACAATGAGCAGTTCTTC
CDR3aa: CASSPGGASSYNEQFF

d_gene: -
v_gene: TRBV27
abundance: few
j_gene: TRBJ1-2
CDR3nt: TGTGCCAGCAGTTTTACAGGAACCAACTATGGCTACACCTTC
CDR3aa: CASSFTGTNYGYTF

d_gene: TRBD2
v_gene: TRBV4-1
abundance: -
j_gene: TRBJ2-1
CDR3nt: TGCGCCAGCAGCCAAGGTAGCGGGGGGGCCATCTACAATGAGCAGTTCTTC
CDR3aa: CASSQGSGGAIYNEQFF

d_gene: -
v_gene: TRBV27
abundance: -
j_gene: TRBJ2-7
CDR3nt: TGTGCCAGCCGTTACGGGGAGGCCTACGAGCAGTACTTC
CDR3aa: CASRYGEAYEQYF

d_gene: TRBD1
v_gene: TRBV28
abundance: -
j_gene: TRBJ1-5
CDR3nt: TGTGCCAGCACATCTATACTAGGGGGCGTACTCAATCAGCCCCAGCATTTT
CDR3aa: CASTSILGGVLNQPQHF

d_gene: -
v_gene: TRBV7-9
abundance: -
j_gene: TRBJ1-2
CDR3nt: TGTGCCAGCAGCAGCATCTATGGCTACACCTTC
CDR3aa: CASSSIYGYTF

d_gene: -
v_gene: TRBV5-5
abundance: -
j_gene: TRBJ2-7
CDR3nt: TGTGCCAGCAGCTCGGAGGCCTACGAGCAGTACTTC
CDR3aa: CASSSEAYEQYF

d_gene: TRBD1
v_gene: TRBV28
abundance: -
j_gene: TRBJ2-6
CDR3nt: TGTGCCAGCAGTCCTAGGGGACAGGGGTACTCTGGGGCCAACGTCCTGACTTTC
CDR3aa: CASSPRGQGYSGANVLTF

d_gene: -
v_gene: TRBV7-9
abundance: -
j_gene: TRBJ2-5
CDR3nt: TGTGCCAGCAGCTCCCCACAGGGTCGCGAGACCCAGTACTTC
CDR3aa: CASSSPQGRETQYF

d_gene: TRBD2
v_gene: TRBV7-9
abundance: -
j_gene: TRBJ2-2
CDR3nt: TGTGCCAGCAGCTTAAAATCGGGGGGACCCAACACCGGGGAGCTGTTTTTT
CDR3aa: CASSLKSGGPNTGELFF

d_gene: -
v_gene: TRBV5-1
abundance: few
j_gene: TRBJ1-6
CDR3nt: TGCGCCAGCAGCTTGGCCAGGGGTAATTCACCCCTCCACTTT
CDR3aa: CASSLARGNSPLHF

d_gene: TRBD2
v_gene: TRBV5-1
abundance: -
j_gene: TRBJ2-1
CDR3nt: TGCGCCAGCAGCTTGTATGCGGGGGGCCCCAATGAGCAGTTCTTC
CDR3aa: CASSLYAGGPNEQFF

d_gene: -
v_gene: TRBV28
abundance: -
j_gene: TRBJ1-1
CDR3nt: TGTGCCAGCAGCCGGGGACAGAACACTGAAGCTTTCTTT
CDR3aa: CASSRGQNTEAFF

d_gene: TRBD2
v_gene: TRBV11-3
abundance: -
j_gene: TRBJ2-1
CDR3nt: TGTGCCAGCAGCCGGGGGACTAGCGGAAATGAGCAGTTCTTC
CDR3aa: CASSRGTSGNEQFF

d_gene: -
v_gene: TRBV7-9
abundance: -
j_gene: TRBJ1-2
CDR3nt: TGTGCCAGCAGCTTAGTATCGGGTGCTGGCTACACCTTC
CDR3aa: CASSLVSGAGYTF

d_gene: TRBD1
v_gene: TRBV3-1/TRBV3-2
abundance: -
j_gene: TRBJ1-2
CDR3nt: TGTGCCAGCAGCCAGCCAGCCGGGAGGGGGCGCGACTATGGCTACACCTTC
CDR3aa: CASSQPAGRGRDYGYTF

d_gene: TRBD2
v_gene: TRBV4-1
abundance: -
j_gene: TRBJ2-7
CDR3nt: TGCGCCAGCAGCCAACCGACTAGCGGGGGGTCTCCTCAGCAGTACTTC
CDR3aa: CASSQPTSGGSPQQYF

d_gene: -
v_gene: TRBV2
abundance: -
j_gene: TRBJ2-7
CDR3nt: TGTGCCAGCAGTAACAGGAGGGCCGAGCAGTACTTC
CDR3aa: CASSNRRAEQYF

d_gene: -
v_gene: TRBV7-3
abundance: -
j_gene: TRBJ2-6
CDR3nt: TGTGCCAGCAGCTTAAGTCGTGGCGGAACCTTCTCTGGGGCCAACGTCCTGACTTTC
CDR3aa: CASSLSRGGTFSGANVLTF

d_gene: TRBD1
v_gene: TRBV5-1
abundance: -
j_gene: TRBJ1-3
CDR3nt: TGCGCCAGCAGCTCAGGACAGGAACCCTCTGGAAACACCATATATTTT
CDR3aa: CASSSGQEPSGNTIYF

d_gene: -
v_gene: TRBV2
abundance: -
j_gene: TRBJ1-5
CDR3nt: TGTGCCAGCAGGTTGGGGGCGCCCAATCAGCCCCAGCATTTT
CDR3aa: CASRLGAPNQPQHF

d_gene: -
v_gene: TRBV5-8
abundance: -
j_gene: TRBJ1-2
CDR3nt: TGTGCCAGCAGCCGTTTAACAGGGTCCTATGGCTACACCTTC
CDR3aa: CASSRLTGSYGYTF

d_gene: -
v_gene: TRBV6-4
abundance: -
j_gene: TRBJ1-4
CDR3nt: TGTGCCAGCAGTGACCATTCTGGCCGGGGAAATGAAAAACTGTTTTTT
CDR3aa: CASSDHSGRGNEKLFF

d_gene: TRBD2
v_gene: TRBV5-5
abundance: -
j_gene: TRBJ2-7
CDR3nt: TGTGCCAGCAGCTTGTTTCAAGGATCGGGGGGGCCAGGCGAGCAGTACTTC
CDR3aa: CASSLFQGSGGPGEQYF

d_gene: TRBD1
v_gene: TRBV6-5
abundance: -
j_gene: TRBJ1-2
CDR3nt: TGTGCCAGCAGTTCACCGGACAGGGTTGGTGGCTACACCTTC
CDR3aa: CASSSPDRVGGYTF

d_gene: -
v_gene: TRBV4-1
abundance: -
j_gene: TRBJ1-1
CDR3nt: TGCGCCAGCAGTTTAGTTCCTTTGAACACTGAAGCTTTCTTT
CDR3aa: CASSLVPLNTEAFF

d_gene: -
v_gene: TRBV6-5
abundance: -
j_gene: TRBJ1-5
CDR3nt: TGTGCCAGCAGCCCCGCTGGGGGCGGGGGTCAGCCCCAGCATTTT
CDR3aa: CASSPAGGGGQPQHF

d_gene: TRBD1
v_gene: TRBV18
abundance: -
j_gene: TRBJ1-6
CDR3nt: TGTGCCAGCTCCTCTGGACAGGTCGGTTCACCCCTCCACTTT
CDR3aa: CASSSGQVGSPLHF

d_gene: TRBD1
v_gene: TRBV12-3/TRBV12-4
abundance: -
j_gene: TRBJ2-1
CDR3nt: TGTGCCAGCAACATACAGGGGGCTGTCGGTCAGTTCTTC
CDR3aa: CASNIQGAVGQFF

d_gene: -
v_gene: TRBV9
abundance: -
j_gene: TRBJ1-5
CDR3nt: TGTGCCAGCAGCGTCAGTGTGGGGGCAGGTCAGCCCCAGCATTTT
CDR3aa: CASSVSVGAGQPQHF

d_gene: -
v_gene: TRBV3-1/TRBV3-2
abundance: -
j_gene: TRBJ1-2
CDR3nt: TGTGCCAGCAGCCCTTTAGGGGCCGCCTATGGCTACACCTTC
CDR3aa: CASSPLGAAYGYTF

d_gene: TRBD1
v_gene: TRBV3-1/TRBV3-2
abundance: -
j_gene: TRBJ1-5
CDR3nt: TGTGCCAGCAGCCAGGACAGGGGGCGCAATCAGCCCCAGCATTTT
CDR3aa: CASSQDRGRNQPQHF

d_gene: -
v_gene: TRBV28
abundance: -
j_gene: TRBJ1-1
CDR3nt: TGTGCCAGCACCAGGGCGGTTTTGAACACTGAAGCTTTCTTT
CDR3aa: CASTRAVLNTEAFF

d_gene: -
v_gene: TRBV19
abundance: -
j_gene: TRBJ1-5
CDR3nt: TGTGCCAGTAGTATAATAGGACTCCGAGATCAGCCCCAGCATTTT
CDR3aa: CASSIIGLRDQPQHF

d_gene: -
v_gene: TRBV9
abundance: -
j_gene: TRBJ1-2
CDR3nt: TGTGCCAGCAGCGCCCAGCCAGGCTCCTACTATGGCTACACCTTC
CDR3aa: CASSAQPGSYYGYTF

d_gene: TRBD1
v_gene: TRBV6-5
abundance: -
j_gene: TRBJ2-5
CDR3nt: TGTGCCAGCAACGGACAGGGTGGGGAGACCCAGTACTTC
CDR3aa: CASNGQGGETQYF

d_gene: -
v_gene: TRBV6-1
abundance: once
j_gene: TRBJ1-4
CDR3nt: TGTGCCAGCAGTGAACCGAATGAAAAACTGTTTTTT
CDR3aa: CASSEPNEKLFF

d_gene: TRBD1
v_gene: TRBV5-1
abundance: -
j_gene: TRBJ1-1
CDR3nt: TGCGCCAGCAGCACCCGACAGGGAAAAGCTTTCTTT
CDR3aa: CASSTRQGKAFF

d_gene: TRBD2
v_gene: TRBV27
abundance: few
j_gene: TRBJ2-7
CDR3nt: TGTGCCAGCAGTTTATCGGGGGGGAACTACGAGCAGTACTTC
CDR3aa: CASSLSGGNYEQYF

d_gene: TRBD1
v_gene: TRBV2
abundance: -
j_gene: TRBJ1-2
CDR3nt: TGTGCCAGCCTACAGGGGACCAACTATGGCTACACCTTC
CDR3aa: CASLQGTNYGYTF